The 13 T cell receptor beta chains listed next were all sequenced from one sample in a study of cytomegalovirus exposure and HLA in healthy donors. The PCR had 60 Vbeta and 13 Jbeta primers. Assay: immunoSEQ multiplex PCR; the TCRdb copy retains only in-frame clones and omits some. The table records around 150,000 clones, 80% of them present only once. Sequencing was done on a sample of PBMCs. These receptors originate from a male donor in good health and CMV-seronegative.

The CDR3 nucleotides read TGTGCCAGCAGCCCTCAACATCAGGGGGCCACCGGGGAGCTGTTTTTT. Amino acid sequence: CASSPQHQGATGELFF. This chain uses TRBV7-8 with TRBJ2-2, with 8 nucleotides matching TRBD1. The CDR3 covers 16 residues. V lost 5 bases, J lost 4 bases, and 9 bases stayed unmatched. Germline V gene data show CDR1 as SGHVS and CDR2 as FQNEAQ.

The chain uses TRBV6-5 and TRBJ2-7; 8 nucleotides match TRBD1. The V gene end was trimmed by 6 bases and the J gene end by 4 bases; junction bases not matched to a gene: 8. This CDR3 has 14 residues. Germline V lookup: CDR1 MNHEY, CDR2 SVGAGI. The DNA for the CDR3 is TGTGCCAGCAGAGTAGGACAGGGTTCATACGAGCAGTACTTC. Its translation: CASRVGQGSYEQYF.

The chain joins TRBV27 to TRBJ2-5; tentative D call: TRBD1 (6 bases). The CDR3 contains 17 residues. CDR1 is MNHEY, CDR2 SMNVEV, per germline (reference sequence). V lost 5 bases to trimming and J lost 0 bases, with 19 bases between them. The CDR3 nucleotides read TGTGCCAGCAGTGCTGTGTTGTCAGGGGCGTACCAAGAGACCCAGTACTTC. This codes for CASSAVLSGAYQETQYF.

The J gene is TRBJ1-2, the V gene TRBV7-9; D may be TRBD1 (5 bases). The CDR3 has 14 residues. CDR1 is SEHNR and CDR2 is FQNEAQ in the germline V gene (reference sequence). V shed 5 bases and J shed 4 bases, with 14 bases lying between them. Here the CDR3 reads CASSRTTEVYGYTF. The CDR3 DNA follows: TGTGCCAGCAGCCGCACGACAGAAGTCTATGGCTACACCTTC.

The chain has TRBV5-4 and TRBJ2-5, with a weak D call TRBD2 (5 bases). Trimming took 0 bases from V and 11 from J, leaving 11 bases between them. The CDR3 contains 12 residues. Germline V gene data show CDR1 as SGHNT and CDR2 as YYREEE (reference sequence). CDR3 in amino acids: CASSLGGWEQYF. The CDR3 bases are TGTGCCAGCAGCTTGGGAGGGTGGGAGCAGTACTTC.

The table lists this clone with many counts. Because the CDR3 is missing its conserved closing phenylalanine or tryptophan, this is likely a read error. It is unclear where the CDR3 begins or ends on the DNA, so no DNA is shown, and the CDR3 is as TCRdb lists it. The rearrangement uses TRBV14 and TRBJ2-7; the table's D call, TRBD2, was not checked against the DNA. Germline V gene data show CDR1 as SGHDN and CDR2 as FVKESK. The CDR3 is 12 residues long, counting both termini. The CDR3 reads CASSQHRGSKAI.

The chain combines TRBV7-2 with TRBJ2-3; 11 nucleotides match TRBD2. The CDR3 is 15 residues long. V dropped 6 bases and J dropped 7; count of bases not matched to a gene: 9. CDR1 is SGHTA and CDR2 is FQGNSA in the germline V gene. As DNA, the CDR3 is TGTGCCAGCAGGCCTACTAGCGGGGGCTCCTATACGCAGTATTTT. Its translation is CASRPTSGGSYTQYF.

Comment on this clone: A read error may account for a junction end that differs from germline. The chain recombines TRBV7-9 with TRBJ1-2, with D tentatively TRBD1 (6 bases). Germline-derived CDR1 and CDR2 are SEHNR and FQNEAQ (reference sequence). The CDR3 is 15 amino acids. CDR3 sequence reads: CSSSLGGGSNYGYTF. CDR3 DNA: TGTTCCAGCAGCTTGGGGGGGGGCTCTAACTATGGCTACACCTTC. The whole variable domain, filled in from reference TRBV7-9 and TRBJ1-2, reads DTGVSQNPRHKITKRGQNVTFRCDPISEHNRLYWYRQTLGQGPEFLTYFQNEAQLEKSRLLSDRFSAERPKGSFSTLEIQRTEQGDSAMYLCSSSLGGGSNYGYTFGSGTRLTVV.

V usage is TRBV7-9 and J usage is TRBJ1-3, with 7 bases lining up with TRBD1. CDR1 and CDR2 from the germline V gene are SEHNR and FQNEAQ (reference sequence). This CDR3 contains 14 residues. V gave up 6 bases and J gave up 1 base; unmatched junction bases: 3. CDR3 in amino acids: CASSVRGSGNTIYF. CDR3 nucleotide sequence: TGTGCCAGCAGTGTCAGGGGGTCTGGAAACACCATATATTTT.

This clone came up a few times. The chain combines TRBV29-1 with TRBJ2-3, with 14 positions matching TRBD2. From germline, CDR1 is SQVTM and CDR2 ANQGSEA. The CDR3 covers 15 residues. The junction had 6 bases not matched to a gene; V was cut back by 5 bases and J by 5 bases. Written as DNA, the CDR3 is TGCAGCGTTAGGACTAGCGGGGGGTCCCAAGATACGCAGTATTTT. Its protein product is CSVRTSGGSQDTQYF.

The chain combines TRBV28 with TRBJ1-2, with D maybe TRBD1 (6 bases). The ends were cut back, 7 bases at V and 4 bases at J, with 16 bases in the middle. Germline V gene sequence: CDR1 MDHEN, CDR2 SYDVKM. CDR3 length: 14 residues. CDR3 in amino acids: CASTPGHEGYGYTF. The CDR3 nucleotides read TGTGCCAGCACCCCGGGACACGAAGGCTATGGCTACACCTTC.

The V call is TRBV28, the J call TRBJ1-4; D possibly corresponds to TRBD1 (5 bases). The CDR3 runs 15 residues. The V end was cut by 4 bases, the J end by 5 bases, with 14 bases between. The germline CDR1 and CDR2 sequences are MDHEN and SYDVKM. CDR3 protein: CASSWGGTENEKLFF. Here the CDR3 DNA reads TGTGCCAGCAGTTGGGGGGGGACGGAAAATGAAAAACTGTTTTTT.

The CDR3 DNA is TGCGCCAGCAGCCAAGCCGTTGGGGGCGGCAATCAGCCCCAGCATTTT. This sequence encodes CASSQAVGGGNQPQHF. The rearrangement joins TRBV4-1 to TRBJ1-5; perhaps TRBD1 as D (6 bases). V was shortened by 1 base and J by 2 bases, with 12 bases between the two germline ends. This CDR3 contains 16 residues. Germline V lookup: CDR1 MGHRA, CDR2 YSYEKL.